The 27 T cell receptor beta chains below come from one sample, sequenced in a study of control samples from healthy donors and cancer patients. The assay was immunoSEQ multiplex PCR, and TCRdb's table has in-frame clones only and misses some. The table shows 150,000 to 200,000 clones, with 70% to 90% occurring only once. The sequencing input was blood. The source is a woman aged 25 to 45 in good health.

The chain couples TRBV7-7 to TRBJ2-7; TRBD1 matches 9 bases. Germline CDR1 is SSHAT and CDR2 is FNYEAQ (reference sequence). The CDR3 consists of 16 residues. The CDR3 nucleotides are TGTGCTAGCAGCCCTGGAAAGACAGGGGGAGCCTACGAGCAGTACGTC. Amino acid sequence: CASSPGKTGGAYEQYV.

The rearrangement joins TRBV3-1 (or the pseudogene TRBV3-2) to TRBJ1-6, with no clear D. This CDR3 is built from 14 residues. Trimming cost V 4 bases and J 6 bases, with 10 bases left between them. Germline V gene data show CDR1 as LGHDT and CDR2 as YNNKEL (reference sequence). The CDR3 nucleotides read TGTGCCAGCAGCCGCCAAGGCAGTAATTCACCCCTCCACTTT. Its translation is CASSRQGSNSPLHF.

This rearrangement joins TRBV19 to TRBJ1-4; TRBD1 matches at 9 bases. CDR1 is LNHDA, CDR2 SQIVND, per germline (reference sequence). CDR3 length equals 15 residues. V gave up 5 bases and J gave up 8 bases; unmatched junction bases: 9. CDR3 protein: CASSSTGGAGEKLFF. CDR3 bases: TGTGCCAGTAGTTCTACAGGGGGCGCGGGAGAAAAACTGTTTTTT.

CDR3 bases: TGCAGCGTCCCTAAGGGCACTGAAGCTTTCTTT. It is translated as CSVPKGTEAFF. The chain couples TRBV29-1 to TRBJ1-1; D call uncertain. The CDR3 runs 11 residues. The V gene's germline CDR1 is SQVTM and CDR2 ANQGSEA. Deletions cut 6 bases from V and 4 bases from J, with 9 bases between.

Only one count was recorded for this clone. The chain uses TRBV15 and TRBJ1-3; no clear D gene. V was shortened by 0 bases and J by 2 bases, with 8 bases between the two germline ends. The CDR3 is 15 residues long. Germline CDR1 LNHNV, CDR2 YYDKDF (reference sequence). The CDR3 bases are TGTGCCACCAGCAGAGATGGGCAGGCTGGAAACACCATATATTTT. This translates into CATSRDGQAGNTIYF.

This sequence joins TRBV4-1 and TRBJ2-2; D may match TRBD1 or TRBD2 (5 bases each). Germline V lookup: CDR1 MGHRA, CDR2 YSYEKL. CDR3 size: 15 residues. V was cut by 3 bases and J by 9 bases, with 17 bases left in between. This CDR3 reads CASSHDEGLARELFF. In nucleotides, the CDR3 is TGCGCCAGCAGCCATGACGAGGGGTTGGCCCGGGAGCTGTTTTTT.

The chain joins TRBV7-6 to TRBJ1-1, with D tentatively TRBD1 (5 bases). The V gene's germline CDR1 is SGHVS and CDR2 FNYEAQ. CDR3 size: 16 residues. Trimming removed 4 bases from V and 5 bases from J, with 20 bases in between. CDR3 amino acids: CASSSRGPNEGTEAFF. The CDR3 DNA reads as TGTGCCAGCAGCTCCCGGGGACCCAATGAGGGTACTGAAGCTTTCTTT.

The rearrangement links TRBV5-1 to TRBJ2-2; no clear D. Between the trimmed V and J ends, which lost 4 bases and 2 bases, there was a span of 9 bases. The CDR3 is made up of 14 amino acids. In germline, CDR1 is SGHRS, CDR2 YFSETQ. The CDR3 DNA sequence: TGCGCCAGCAGCCCGGACCTCAACACCGGGGAGCTGTTTTTT. Its translation: CASSPDLNTGELFF.

Only a few counts were recorded for this clone. V gene TRBV9 combines with J gene TRBJ1-5; D ambiguous. Germline CDR1 reads SGDLS; CDR2 reads YYNGEE. V lost 0 bases, J lost 0 bases, and 28 bases lay in between. The CDR3 consists of 22 residues. The CDR3 is CASSVVVGRNDSTVISNQPQHF. The CDR3 DNA is TGTGCCAGCAGCGTAGTGGTCGGACGGAACGATTCTACAGTTATTAGCAATCAGCCCCAGCATTTT. The variable domain in full, completed from reference TRBV9 and TRBJ1-5, reads DSGVTQTPKHLITATGQRVTLRCSPRSGDLSVYWYQQSLDQGLQFLIQYYNGEERAKGNILERFSAQQFPDLHSELNLSSLELGDSALYFCASSVVVGRNDSTVISNQPQHFGDGTRLSIL.

This sequence joins TRBV7-9 and TRBJ2-7; D is uncertain. The CDR3 has 13 amino acids. V was shortened by 5 bases and J by 6 bases, with 14 bases between the two germline ends. Germline assignment: CDR1 SEHNR and CDR2 FQNEAQ (reference sequence). DNA of the CDR3: TGTGCCAGCAGCCCCCCAACGTGGACCGAGCAGTACTTC. Its translation: CASSPPTWTEQYF.

This clone was found once. The chain joins TRBV28 to TRBJ2-1, with TRBD1 matching 8 bases. The CDR3 contains 13 residues. The germline V gene has CDR1 MDHEN and CDR2 SYDVKM. The V and J ends lost 4 bases and 10 bases, in that order; junction bases with no gene match: 6. CDR3: CASSSTYRGEQFF. The DNA for the CDR3 is TGTGCCAGCAGTTCTACGTACAGGGGGGAGCAGTTCTTC.

The CDR3 spells CASSRGGSSYNEQFF. The CDR3 nucleotides are TGTGCCAGCAGCCGCGGGGGTAGCTCCTACAATGAGCAGTTCTTC. The V gene is TRBV14, the J gene TRBJ2-1, with TRBD2 identical over 7 bases. V was clipped by 4 bases and J by 0 bases; unmatched bases: 3. The CDR3 is made up of 15 amino acids. Germline CDR1 reads SGHDN; CDR2 reads FVKESK.

The chain employs TRBV7-9 and TRBJ2-2; TRBD1 agrees at 9 bases. Per germline, CDR1 SEHNR and CDR2 FQNEAQ (reference sequence). V gave up 6 bases and J gave up 5 bases; unmatched junction bases: 7. The CDR3 is 15 residues long. The CDR3 loop is CASRSGTGWTGELFF. CDR3 sequence (DNA): TGTGCCAGCAGATCCGGGACAGGGTGGACCGGGGAGCTGTTTTTT. The whole variable domain, remainder taken from reference TRBV7-9 and TRBJ2-2, is DTGVSQNPRHKITKRGQNVTFRCDPISEHNRLYWYRQTLGQGPEFLTYFQNEAQLEKSRLLSDRFSAERPKGSFSTLEIQRTEQGDSAMYLCASRSGTGWTGELFFGEGSRLTVL.

The gene calls are TRBV30 and TRBJ1-6; D possibly corresponds to TRBD1 (5 bases). This CDR3 spans 17 amino acids. Germline V gene data show CDR1 as GTSNPN and CDR2 as SVGIG (reference sequence). V was shortened by 0 bases and J by 0 bases, with 12 bases between the two germline ends. The CDR3 reads CAWSVMGGPSYNSPLHF. CDR3 nucleotides: TGTGCCTGGAGTGTAATGGGGGGTCCCTCCTATAATTCACCCCTCCACTTT.

This clone is a singleton in its sample. This chain links TRBV28 with TRBJ2-5, with TRBD2 matching over 11 bases. The V and J ends lost 6 bases and 5 bases, in that order; junction bases with no gene match: 8. CDR1 and CDR2 (germline): MDHEN, SYDVKM. CDR3 length: 15 amino acids. The CDR3 region has the DNA TGTGCCAGCAGCTCGCGACTAGCGGGATTGGAGACCCAGTACTTC. Translation gives CASSSRLAGLETQYF. Full variable domain (missing parts from reference TRBV28 and TRBJ2-5): DVKVTQSSRYLVKRTGEKVFLECVQDMDHENMFWYRQDPGLGLRLIYFSYDVKMKEKGDIPEGYSVSREKKERFSLILESASTNQTSMYLCASSSRLAGLETQYFGPGTRLLVL.

As to this clone: Other DNA sequences from this sample encode an identical CDR3 as well. J is TRBJ2-7 and V is TRBV29-1; a possible D gene is TRBD2 (7 bases). From germline, CDR1 is SQVTM and CDR2 ANQGSEA. Trimming pared 1 base from V and 3 bases from J, leaving 13 bases between. The CDR3 has 14 residues. The CDR3 is CSVEVRGGLYEQYF. Written as DNA, the CDR3 is TGCAGCGTTGAAGTAAGGGGGGGGCTCTACGAGCAGTACTTC.

The rearrangement joins TRBV28 to TRBJ2-5; D is undetermined. Trimming pared 7 bases from V and 5 bases from J, leaving 8 bases between. CDR3 size: 11 residues. CDR1 is MDHEN, CDR2 SYDVKM, per germline. CDR3 nucleotide sequence: TGTGCCAGCAACCTAGGGGAGACCCAGTACTTC. Protein product: CASNLGETQYF.

V usage is TRBV4-1 and J usage is TRBJ2-3, with 9 bases that match TRBD2. V lost 0 bases to trimming and J lost 5 bases; unmatched junction nucleotides: 9. Looked up from germline, CDR1 is MGHRA and CDR2 is YSYEKL. The CDR3 has 17 amino acids. CDR3 sequence reads: CASSQDKRGATLDTQYF. The CDR3 coding sequence is TGCGCCAGCAGCCAAGATAAGCGGGGGGCTACATTAGATACGCAGTATTTT.

The chain employs TRBV21-1 and TRBJ2-4. TRBV21-1 is designated a pseudogene. The CDR3 is made up of 16 amino acids. The CDR3 DNA reads TGTGCCAGCAGCAAAGGGACGGCAGGCGCCAAAAACATTCAGTACTTC. It yields the protein CASSKGTAGAKNIQYF.

CDR3 bases: TGCGCCAGCAGCCTCCAGCAGGGGAGGCCGGACGGCTACACCTTC. Translation: CASSLQQGRPDGYTF. V gene TRBV4-1 combines with J gene TRBJ1-2; the D gene is possibly TRBD1 (6 bases). V was pared by 4 bases and J by 8 bases, with 20 bases between. The CDR3 contains 15 residues. CDR1 and CDR2 from the germline V gene are MGHRA and YSYEKL.

This chain connects TRBV6-4 to TRBJ1-2, with no clear D. This CDR3 contains 13 residues. CDR1 MRHNA and CDR2 SNTAGT come from the germline V gene. V lost 3 bases to trimming and J lost 10 bases, with 15 bases between them. CDR3 coding DNA: TGTGCCAGCAGTGAGACACTTCGGGCTACCTACACCTTC. It translates to CASSETLRATYTF.

CDR3 coding DNA: TGTGCCACCACGACTGGGGACAATGAGCAGTTCTTC. Amino acids: CATTTGDNEQFF. V usage is TRBV3-1 (or the pseudogene TRBV3-2) and J usage is TRBJ2-1; D unclear. Between the trimmed V and J ends, which lost 10 bases and 5 bases, there was a span of 12 bases. The CDR3 length is 12 residues. CDR1 LGHDT and CDR2 YNNKEL come from the germline V gene (reference sequence).

The chain carries TRBV5-1 and TRBJ2-1, with 13 positions matching TRBD2. The J segment lost 8 bases and the V segment lost 3 bases, leaving 5 bases of the junction unmatched. This CDR3 has 15 residues. Per the germline V gene, CDR1 is SGHRS and CDR2 is YFSETQ. In nucleotides, the CDR3 is TGCGCCAGCAGCTCCGGGACTAGCGGGAATGATGAGCAGTTCTTC. It codes for CASSSGTSGNDEQFF.

CDR3 sequence reads: CASSLAVSDTQYF. The CDR3, as DNA: TGTGCCAGCAGCTTAGCAGTGTCAGATACGCAGTATTTT. The chain joins TRBV7-8 to TRBJ2-3, with no clear D. The ends were cut back, 0 bases at V and 4 bases at J, with 5 bases in the middle. Germline CDR1 reads SGHVS; CDR2 reads FQNEAQ. This CDR3 has 13 amino acids. Supplemented by reference TRBV7-8 and TRBJ2-3, the full variable domain reads GAGVSQSPRYKVAKRGQDVALRCDPISGHVSLFWYQQALGQGPEFLTYFQNEAQLDKSGLPSDRFFAERPEGSVSTLKIQRTQQEDSAVYLCASSLAVSDTQYFGPGTRLTVL.

This clone was seen only once. This chain joins TRBV7-2 and TRBJ2-1, with 12 bases fitting TRBD2. Trimming removed 5 bases from V and 4 bases from J; junction bases left unmatched: 3. Germline-derived CDR1 and CDR2 are SGHTA and FQGNSA. The CDR3 is made up of 15 amino acids. The DNA of the CDR3 is TGTGCCAGCAGCCCGGGACTAGCGGGTTACAATGAGCAGTTCTTC. Encoded protein: CASSPGLAGYNEQFF.

The gene calls are TRBV9 and TRBJ1-6; no clear D gene. V lost 2 bases and J 6 bases, leaving 9 bases between the germline ends. Germline CDR1 and CDR2: SGDLS and YYNGEE. The CDR3 has 14 amino acids. CDR3 loop: CASSVSKSNSPLHF. CDR3 bases: TGTGCCAGCAGCGTTAGTAAGTCTAATTCACCCCTCCACTTT.

The chain's CDR3 is CASSQIQGWRAEAFF. CDR3 bases: TGTGCCAGCAGTCAGATACAGGGGTGGAGAGCTGAAGCTTTCTTT. The chain combines TRBV6-5 with TRBJ1-1; 7 bases line up with TRBD1. J gave up 6 bases and V 5 bases, and 12 bases lay outside the gene matches. CDR3 length: 15 amino acids. CDR1 and CDR2 (germline): MNHEY, SVGAGI.